One T cell receptor beta chain is described in this entry. The V segment lost 2 bases and the J segment 6 bases; nucleotides outside the gene matches: 13. Germline-derived CDR1 and CDR2 are LNHDA and SQIVND (reference sequence). The CDR3 length is 17 residues. TCRdb used MiXCR to reprocess the 5' RACE reads, holding one entry per CDR3 protein. The sample includes about 82,000 distinct CDR3 sequences, approximately 5.4% of them seen just once. This entry is derived from a study of T cells of healthy individuals. The sequence derives from a female donor in good health. This chain connects TRBV19 to TRBJ2-1, with 7 bases matching TRBD2. As DNA, the CDR3 is TGTGCCAGTAGTATAATGTCTAGCGGTGACAAAGGCAATGAGCAGTTCTTC. Translating it yields CASSIMSSGDKGNEQFF.